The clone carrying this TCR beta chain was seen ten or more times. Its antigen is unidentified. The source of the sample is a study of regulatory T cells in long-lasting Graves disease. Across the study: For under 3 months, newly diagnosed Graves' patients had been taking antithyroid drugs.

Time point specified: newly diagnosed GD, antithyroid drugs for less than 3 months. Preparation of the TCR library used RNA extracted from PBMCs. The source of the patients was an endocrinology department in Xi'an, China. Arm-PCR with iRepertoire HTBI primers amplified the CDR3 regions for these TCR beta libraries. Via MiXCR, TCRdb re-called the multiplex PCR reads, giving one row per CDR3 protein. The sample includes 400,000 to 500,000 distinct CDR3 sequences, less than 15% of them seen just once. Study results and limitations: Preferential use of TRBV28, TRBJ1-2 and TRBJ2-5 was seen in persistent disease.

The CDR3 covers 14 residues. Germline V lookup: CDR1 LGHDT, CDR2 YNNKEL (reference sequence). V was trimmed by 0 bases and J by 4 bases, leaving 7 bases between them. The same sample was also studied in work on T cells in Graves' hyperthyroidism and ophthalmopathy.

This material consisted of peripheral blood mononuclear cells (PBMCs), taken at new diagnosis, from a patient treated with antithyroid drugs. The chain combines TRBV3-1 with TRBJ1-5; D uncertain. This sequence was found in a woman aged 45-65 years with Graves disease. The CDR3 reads CASSQEQKNQPQHF. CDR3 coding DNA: TGTGCCAGCAGCCAAGAACAGAAGAATCAGCCCCAGCATTTT.